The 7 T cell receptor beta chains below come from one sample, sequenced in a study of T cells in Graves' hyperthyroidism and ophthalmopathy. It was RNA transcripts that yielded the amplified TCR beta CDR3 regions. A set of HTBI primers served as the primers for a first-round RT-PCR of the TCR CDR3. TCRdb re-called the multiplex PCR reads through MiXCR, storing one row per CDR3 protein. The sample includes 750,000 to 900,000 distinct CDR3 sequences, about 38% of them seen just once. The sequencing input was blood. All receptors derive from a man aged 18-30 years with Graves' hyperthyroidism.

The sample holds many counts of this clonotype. The CDR3 loop is CSVVVTDSYEQYF. The CDR3 region has the DNA TGCAGCGTTGTCGTGACAGACTCCTACGAGCAGTACTTC. The rearrangement joins TRBV29-1 to TRBJ2-7; D perhaps matches TRBD1 (5 bases). This CDR3 has 13 amino acids. Looked up from germline, CDR1 is SQVTM and CDR2 is ANQGSEA. Trimming left V 4 bases short and J 0 bases short, with 10 bases between.

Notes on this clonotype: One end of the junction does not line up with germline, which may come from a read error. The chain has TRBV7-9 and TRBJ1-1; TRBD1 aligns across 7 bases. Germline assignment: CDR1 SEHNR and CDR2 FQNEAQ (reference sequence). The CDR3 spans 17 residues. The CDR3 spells CASSQEVAAGGNTEAFF. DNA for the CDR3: TGCGCCAGCAGCCAAGAAGTTGCGGCAGGGGGGAACACTGAAGCTTTCTTT.

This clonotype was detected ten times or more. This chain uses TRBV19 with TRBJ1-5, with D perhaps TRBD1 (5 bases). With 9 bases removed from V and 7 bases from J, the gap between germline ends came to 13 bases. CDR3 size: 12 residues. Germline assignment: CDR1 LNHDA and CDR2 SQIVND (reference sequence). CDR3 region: CASRDREQPQHF. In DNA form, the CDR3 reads TGTGCCAGCCGGGACCGAGAACAGCCCCAGCATTTT. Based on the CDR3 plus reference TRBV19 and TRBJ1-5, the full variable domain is DGGITQSPKYLFRKEGQNVTLSCEQNLNHDAMYWYRQDPGQGLRLIYYSQIVNDFQKGDIAEGYSVSREKKESFPLTVTSAQKNPTAFYLCASRDREQPQHFGDGTRLSIL.

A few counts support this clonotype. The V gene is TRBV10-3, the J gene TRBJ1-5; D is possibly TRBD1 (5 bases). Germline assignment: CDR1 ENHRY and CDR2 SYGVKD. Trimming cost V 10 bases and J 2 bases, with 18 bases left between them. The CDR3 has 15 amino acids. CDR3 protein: CATQGGGLGNQPQHF. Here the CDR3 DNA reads TGTGCCACCCAGGGAGGAGGGCTGGGCAATCAGCCCCAGCATTTT.

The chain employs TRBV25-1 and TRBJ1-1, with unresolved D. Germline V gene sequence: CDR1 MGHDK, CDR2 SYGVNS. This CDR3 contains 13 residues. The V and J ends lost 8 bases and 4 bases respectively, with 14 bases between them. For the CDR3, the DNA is TGTGCCAGCGTAGAGGTGGGTTTCACTGAAGCTTTCTTT. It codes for CASVEVGFTEAFF.

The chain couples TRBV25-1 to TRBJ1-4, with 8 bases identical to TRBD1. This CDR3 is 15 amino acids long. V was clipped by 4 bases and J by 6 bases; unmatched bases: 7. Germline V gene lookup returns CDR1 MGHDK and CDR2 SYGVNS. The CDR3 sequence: CASSGGQASYEKLFF. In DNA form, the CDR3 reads TGTGCCAGCAGTGGGGGACAGGCTTCGTATGAAAAACTGTTTTTT. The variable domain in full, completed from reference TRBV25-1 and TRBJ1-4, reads EADIYQTPRYLVIGTGKKITLECSQTMGHDKMYWYQQDPGMELHLIHYSYGVNSTEKGDLSSESTVSRIRTEHFPLTLESARPSHTSQYLCASSGGQASYEKLFFGSGTQLSVL.

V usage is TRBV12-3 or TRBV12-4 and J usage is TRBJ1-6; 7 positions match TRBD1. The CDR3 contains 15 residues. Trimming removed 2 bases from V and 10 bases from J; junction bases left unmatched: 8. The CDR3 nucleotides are TGTGCCAGCAGTTTATCCCGGACAGGTTCATCACCCCTCCACTTT. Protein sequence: CASSLSRTGSSPLHF.